The source of this T cell receptor (beta chain) is a study of cytomegalovirus exposure and HLA in healthy donors. Broader study findings: Sequencing artifact likely explains a cluster of highly shared sequence variants. A later analysis linked a missense DCLRE1C variant to TCR beta V- and J-gene trimming.

PCR employed 60 Vbeta and 13 Jbeta primers. Method: immunoSEQ multiplex PCR; TCRdb's copy keeps in-frame clones and lacks some. The data contain under 150,000 clones, about two thirds of them singletons. The CDR3 length is 17 residues. V shed 0 bases and J shed 4 bases, with 17 bases lying between them. Germline values: CDR1 SGDLS, CDR2 YYNGEE. Concerning this clone itself: Antigen specificity is unknown.

The receptor comes from a woman aged 60-70 years in good health and CMV-seropositive. J is TRBJ2-1 and V is TRBV9; maybe TRBD2 (7 bases). The sample taken for sequencing was PBMCs. The CDR3: CASSVVGGGGLYNEQFF. The CDR3 bases are TGTGCCAGCAGCGTAGTGGGTGGGGGGGGCCTTTACAATGAGCAGTTCTTC.